This T cell receptor beta chain was sequenced for a study of T cell responses to AZD1222 COVID-19 vaccine. Across the study: Researchers grouped second doses given at about 4 or about 12 weeks into one pool. Overall study results and limits: White British ancestry dominated among donors, who included more females, and clonal diversity was possibly underestimated. The peak T cell response came first, and repertoires were sampled only after it. The number of AZD1222 recipients seropositive at baseline was only 6 or 7.

Libraries were prepared by immunoSEQ multiplex PCR; TCRdb keeps only in-frame clonotypes and omits some of them. The data contain about 150,000 clones, approximately 88% of them singletons. A word on this clone: Its antigen is as yet unknown.

Trimming stripped 6 bases from V and 10 bases from J, with 9 bases between. The germline gives CDR1 MDHEN, CDR2 SYDVKM. The CDR3 has 11 residues. This sample comprised peripheral blood, obtained on day 0 of AZD1222 vaccination. The receptor's source is an adult in good health. The gene calls are TRBV28 and TRBJ2-2; D is possibly TRBD1 or TRBD2 (5 bases each). The CDR3 is CASRGRPELFF. In DNA, the CDR3 is TGTGCCAGCAGGGGACGGCCGGAGCTGTTTTTT.